This is a list of T cell receptor beta chains from one sample in a study of cytomegalovirus exposure and HLA in healthy donors. The repertoire was sequenced with immunoSEQ multiplex PCR; TCRdb's copy has only in-frame clones and lacks some. The sample includes about 82,000 clones, over 70% seen only once; the top ten take 20% to 25%. Sequenced input: PBMCs. These receptors were taken from a man aged 30 to 39 in good health and CMV-seropositive. Each CDR3 is given with its conserved first and last residue. The D gene is left open where the match is weak. Clone size is given for some rows only: seen once, a few or many times, or a class if the clone is expanded.

V gene	clone size	D gene	J gene	CDR3 protein	CDR3 DNA
TRBV7-9	NA	NA	TRBJ2-1	CASSPHGGRSYNEQFF	TGTGCCAGCAGCCCACATGGGGGCCGTTCCTACAATGAGCAGTTCTTC
TRBV14	NA	TRBD2	TRBJ2-1	CASSQLAGTYNEQFF	TGTGCCAGCAGCCAACTAGCGGGGACCTACAATGAGCAGTTCTTC
TRBV25-1	NA	NA	TRBJ1-2	CASSESANYGYTF	TGTGCCAGCAGTGAATCGGCTAACTATGGCTACACCTTC
TRBV9	NA	NA	TRBJ1-4	CASSARGANEKLFF	TGTGCCAGCAGCGCCCGTGGGGCGAATGAAAAACTGTTTTTT
TRBV6-1	once	NA	TRBJ1-5	CASRRTVISNQPQHF	TGTGCCAGCAGGAGGACAGTGATTAGCAATCAGCCCCAGCATTTT
TRBV11-1	NA	NA	TRBJ2-7	CASSLDGVTYEQYF	TGTGCCAGCAGCTTAGATGGAGTAACCTACGAGCAGTACTTC
TRBV7-6	NA	NA	TRBJ1-2	CASSLGGPTNYGYTF	TGTGCCAGCAGCTTAGGGGGCCCAACTAACTATGGCTACACCTTC
TRBV29-1	NA	NA	TRBJ2-1	CSVDGMSNEQFF	TGCAGCGTTGACGGGATGTCGAATGAGCAGTTCTTC
TRBV5-4	NA	NA	TRBJ2-7	CASSGRDEQYF	TGTGCCAGCAGCGGCCGGGACGAGCAGTACTTC
TRBV6-1	few	NA	TRBJ1-5	CASSEEGAGSQPQHF	TGTGCCAGCAGTGAGGAAGGGGCGGGGAGTCAGCCCCAGCATTTT
TRBV9	NA	TRBD2	TRBJ2-5	CASSPGTSGGQKETQYF	TGTGCCAGCAGCCCCGGGACTAGCGGTGGTCAAAAGGAGACCCAGTACTTC
TRBV14	NA	NA	TRBJ1-5	CASSHDNQPQNF	TGTGCCAGCAGCCACGACAATCAGCCCCAGAATTTT
TRBV13	NA	NA	TRBJ1-1	CASTGSGPEAFF	TGTGCCAGCACCGGGAGCGGGCCTGAAGCTTTCTTT
TRBV7-9	NA	NA	TRBJ2-5	CASSLSRGYETQYF	TGTGCCAGCAGCTTATCGCGGGGTTATGAGACCCAGTACTTC
TRBV15	NA	TRBD1	TRBJ2-7	CATSRSTGQGTEQYF	TGTGCCACCAGCAGATCAACGGGACAGGGAACCGAGCAGTACTTC
TRBV18	NA	TRBD2	TRBJ2-7	CASSPQVSRETNEQYF	TGTGCCAGCTCACCACAGGTCTCGCGGGAGACGAACGAGCAGTACTTC
TRBV19	NA	NA	TRBJ1-1	CASSSWGERNEAFF	TGTGCCAGTAGTTCCTGGGGGGAACGGAATGAAGCTTTCTTT